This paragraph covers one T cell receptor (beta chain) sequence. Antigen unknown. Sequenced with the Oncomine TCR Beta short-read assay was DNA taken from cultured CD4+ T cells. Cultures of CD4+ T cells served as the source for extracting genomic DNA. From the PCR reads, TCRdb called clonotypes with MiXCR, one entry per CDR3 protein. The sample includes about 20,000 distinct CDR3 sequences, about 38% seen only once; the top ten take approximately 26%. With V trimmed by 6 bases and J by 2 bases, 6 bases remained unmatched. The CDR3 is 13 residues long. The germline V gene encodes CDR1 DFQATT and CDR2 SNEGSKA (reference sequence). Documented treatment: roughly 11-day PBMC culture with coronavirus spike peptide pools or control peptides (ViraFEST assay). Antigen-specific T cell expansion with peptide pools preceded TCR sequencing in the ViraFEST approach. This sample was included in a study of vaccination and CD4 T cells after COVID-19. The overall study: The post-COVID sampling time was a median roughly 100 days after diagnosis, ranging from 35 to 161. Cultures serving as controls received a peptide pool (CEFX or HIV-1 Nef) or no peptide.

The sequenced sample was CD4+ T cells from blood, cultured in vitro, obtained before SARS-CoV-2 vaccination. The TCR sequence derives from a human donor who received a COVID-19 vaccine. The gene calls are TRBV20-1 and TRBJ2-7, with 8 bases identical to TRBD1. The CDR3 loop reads CSATDRGPYEQYF. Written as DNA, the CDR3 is TGCAGTGCAACCGACAGGGGCCCCTACGAGCAGTACTTC.